Listed here are 21 T cell receptor beta chains from one sample, sequenced in a study of blood T cell repertoires in COVID-19. Here immunoSEQ multiplex PCR was the method, and the copy in TCRdb shows in-frame clones only, minus some. The repertoire has over 15,000 clones, less than 90% of them found once; the top ten carry roughly 32%. Sequenced material: peripheral blood. The receptors derive from a woman aged 80 or older with COVID-19, enrolled during active disease.

CDR3 coding DNA: TGTGCCAGTAGTATAGTGGGGGCGGGAGAGACCCAGTACTTC. It is translated as CASSIVGAGETQYF. This chain links TRBV19 with TRBJ2-5; D may be TRBD1 (6 bases). V lost 1 base to trimming and J lost 4 bases, with 10 bases between them. The CDR3 spans 14 residues. CDR1 and CDR2 from the germline V gene are LNHDA and SQIVND (reference sequence).

This clone has a handful of counts. V is TRBV27 and J is TRBJ2-7; D is perhaps TRBD2 (5 bases). CDR3 length: 14 residues. The germline V and J ends were trimmed by 2 bases and 2 bases, with 10 bases remaining between them. Germline-derived CDR1 and CDR2 are MNHEY and SMNVEV (reference sequence). In DNA, the CDR3 is TGTGCCAGCAGTTTAAACAGCGGTACCTACGAGCAGTACTTC. Amino acid sequence: CASSLNSGTYEQYF.

V gene TRBV18 combines with J gene TRBJ1-6; TRBD1 matches at 7 bases. After removal of 4 bases from V and 10 bases from J, the junction contained 7 bases not matched to a gene. The CDR3 runs to 14 residues. Germline CDR1 KGHSH, CDR2 LQKENI. DNA of the CDR3: TGTGCCAGCTCACTACAGGGGCGGCAATCACCCCTCCACTTT. It specifies CASSLQGRQSPLHF.

V is TRBV12-3 or TRBV12-4 and J is TRBJ1-2, with D uncertain. Trimming removed 6 bases at V and 3 bases at J, with 11 bases between. There are 13 residues in the CDR3. The CDR3 spells CASSFPGDYGYTF. The CDR3 DNA is TGTGCCAGCAGCTTTCCAGGTGACTATGGCTACACCTTC.

The gene calls are TRBV27 and TRBJ1-3; D not certain. Germline lookup yields CDR1 MNHEY and CDR2 SMNVEV (reference sequence). The CDR3 is 15 amino acids. V lost 6 bases to trimming and J lost 3 bases, with 15 bases between them. The CDR3 sequence is CASSSRASGGNTIYF. The CDR3 DNA sequence: TGTGCCAGCAGCTCAAGGGCCAGCGGTGGAAACACCATATATTTT.

The V call is TRBV5-5, the J call TRBJ1-6; tentatively, D is TRBD1 (5 bases). Trimming left V 3 bases short and J 8 bases short, with 15 bases between. Germline V lookup: CDR1 SGHKS, CDR2 YYEKEE (reference sequence). The CDR3 has 15 residues. Here the CDR3 reads CASSSSGGGYSPLHF. CDR3 nucleotide sequence: TGTGCCAGCAGCTCGTCGGGGGGTGGCTATTCACCCCTCCACTTT.

The rearrangement links TRBV7-2 to TRBJ2-4, with TRBD1 matching over 8 bases. Germline values: CDR1 SGHTA, CDR2 FQGNSA. The CDR3 loop spans 14 amino acids. Trimming cost V 2 bases and J 9 bases; bases outside gene matches: 6. The CDR3 DNA is TGTGCCAGCAGCTTATTTAGACAGGGGCCCATTCAGTACTTC. Translated, it gives CASSLFRQGPIQYF.

The gene calls are TRBV7-2 and TRBJ2-7, with 10 bases that match TRBD2. This CDR3 is built from 14 residues. V was clipped by 4 bases and J by 2 bases; unmatched bases: 2. Germline V CDR1 and CDR2: SGHTA, FQGNSA. CDR3 DNA sequence: TGTGCCAGCAGCTGGACTAGCGGCGCCTACGAGCAGTACTTC. Its translation: CASSWTSGAYEQYF.

The genes are TRBV24-1 and TRBJ2-2; the D is unclear. Trimming shortened V by 2 bases and J by 2 bases, and 8 bases separated the two germline ends. The CDR3 extends over 15 amino acids. Germline V gene data show CDR1 as KGHDR and CDR2 as SFDVKD. The CDR3: CATSDSVTNTGELFF. The CDR3 coding sequence is TGTGCCACCAGTGATTCGGTAACTAACACCGGGGAGCTGTTTTTT.

This clone was seen once. The chain recombines TRBV7-9 with TRBJ1-4; no firm D call. Deletions cut 1 base from V and 3 bases from J, with 9 bases between. The CDR3 consists of 15 residues. From germline, CDR1 is SEHNR and CDR2 FQNEAQ (reference sequence). The CDR3 is CASSLEASSNEKLFF. CDR3 coding DNA: TGTGCCAGCAGCTTAGAAGCGAGCTCTAATGAAAAACTGTTTTTT.

This sequence joins TRBV9 and TRBJ2-3, with 9 bases identical to TRBD2. This CDR3 is built from 15 residues. Looked up from germline, CDR1 is SGDLS and CDR2 is YYNGEE. The V and J ends lost 0 bases and 1 base, in that order; junction bases with no gene match: 0. The CDR3 protein is CASSVVAGGTDTQYF. CDR3 nucleotide sequence: TGTGCCAGCAGCGTAGTAGCGGGGGGCACAGATACGCAGTATTTT.

This chain links TRBV6-5 with TRBJ1-5, with a tentative D call TRBD1 (5 bases). The CDR3 is 12 amino acids. Germline CDR1 reads MNHEY; CDR2 reads SVGAGI. V was pared by 8 bases and J by 5 bases, with 10 bases between. The CDR3 nucleotides are TGTGCCAGCGGTCGGGGGTATCAGCCCCAGCATTTT. Its protein is CASGRGYQPQHF.

V is TRBV9 and J is TRBJ1-3, with 8 bases identical to TRBD1. Germline values: CDR1 SGDLS, CDR2 YYNGEE. This CDR3 contains 15 residues. The J segment lost 0 bases and the V segment lost 4 bases, leaving 3 bases of the junction unmatched. This CDR3 is CASSLTGGSGNTIYF. In nucleotides, the CDR3 is TGTGCCAGCAGCTTAACAGGGGGCTCTGGAAACACCATATATTTT.

J is TRBJ2-5 and V is TRBV27, with a tentative D call TRBD2 (5 bases). Trimming pared 2 bases from V and 2 bases from J, leaving 18 bases between. Germline-derived CDR1 and CDR2 are MNHEY and SMNVEV (reference sequence). The CDR3 has 17 residues. The CDR3 bases are TGTGCCAGCAGTTTAAATACCATCGGTCTAGCACAAGAGACCCAGTACTTC. It codes for CASSLNTIGLAQETQYF.

This clone was seen only a few times. The chain has TRBV5-4 and TRBJ2-1, with TRBD2 identical over 11 bases. The germline CDR1 and CDR2 sequences are SGHNT and YYREEE (reference sequence). V gave up 4 bases and J gave up 3 bases; unmatched junction bases: 3. This CDR3 is built from 15 residues. The CDR3 DNA sequence: TGTGCCAGCAGCGAAACTAGCGGGAGCTACAATGAGCAGTTCTTC. Its translation: CASSETSGSYNEQFF.

The chain is built from TRBV6-2 or TRBV6-3 and TRBJ1-5; a weak D match, TRBD1 (5 bases). Per germline, CDR1 MNHEY and CDR2 SVGEGT. The V and J ends lost 4 bases and 7 bases respectively, with 14 bases between them. CDR3 length: 14 residues. This CDR3 is CASSFLSDSQPQHF. The CDR3 nucleotides read TGTGCCAGCAGTTTCCTATCCGACAGCCAGCCCCAGCATTTT.

The chain is built from TRBV10-2 and TRBJ1-1; no definite D call. Looked up from germline, CDR1 is WSHSY and CDR2 is SAAADI. With 6 bases removed from V and 4 bases from J, the gap between germline ends came to 6 bases. This CDR3 is built from 11 residues. The CDR3 sequence is CASRGGTEAFF. As DNA, the CDR3 is TGCGCCAGCAGAGGAGGCACTGAAGCTTTCTTT.

This chain joins TRBV5-1 and TRBJ1-1; TRBD1 might be the D (6 bases). V was pared by 5 bases and J by 3 bases, with 17 bases between. CDR1 is SGHRS, CDR2 YFSETQ, per germline. CDR3 length: 15 amino acids. The CDR3 DNA is TGCGCCAGCAGTTCCGGGGACCCAGGGGACACTGAAGCTTTCTTT. Encoded protein: CASSSGDPGDTEAFF.

J is TRBJ1-1 and V is TRBV4-2; weak D call: TRBD1 (6 bases). V dropped 4 bases and J dropped 0 bases, with 15 bases sitting between them. The CDR3 runs to 16 residues. Per germline, CDR1 LGHNA and CDR2 YNFKEQ. CDR3 residues: CASSPRGQGLNTEAFF. The CDR3 DNA reads TGTGCCAGCAGCCCCCGGGGTCAGGGGCTGAACACTGAAGCTTTCTTT.

CDR3 bases: TGTGCCAGCAGCCGACAGATTAACACTGAAGCTTTCTTT. It yields the protein CASSRQINTEAFF. The gene calls are TRBV7-2 and TRBJ1-1, with D possibly being TRBD1 (5 bases). The CDR3 loop spans 13 amino acids. Trimming took 5 bases from V and 2 from J, leaving 9 bases between them. Germline V CDR1 and CDR2: SGHTA, FQGNSA.

The genes are TRBV29-1 and TRBJ1-4; D remains ambiguous. Germline-derived CDR1 and CDR2 are SQVTM and ANQGSEA. The CDR3 length is 10 residues. V lost 7 bases, J lost 8 bases, and 8 bases lay in between. CDR3 nucleotides: TGCAGCGCACTCGTGGAAAAACTGTTTTTT. The encoded protein is CSALVEKLFF.